These 17 T cell receptor beta chains share one sample of origin, sequenced in a study of cytomegalovirus exposure and HLA in healthy donors (dated by TCRdb to about 2017). The library relied on the immunoSEQ multiplex PCR assay. For the multiplex PCR, a mixture combining 60 forward primers for TCR Vbeta segments and 13 reverse primers for TCR Jbeta segments was used. In its TCRdb copy, this immuneACCESS table keeps in-frame sequences only and misses some clones. Where compared with another copy, unresolved V genes explain less than half of these, and the others have no known cause. In this sample the table shows around 90,000 clones, about 85% of which occur a single time. The top ten clonotypes cover nearly 7.5% of the sample. The specimen sequenced was PBMCs. These receptors were obtained from a man in his forties or fifties in good health and CMV-seropositive.

V gene TRBV7-8 combines with J gene TRBJ2-2; maybe TRBD2 (5 bases). V was cut by 0 bases and J by 5 bases, with 13 bases left in between. The CDR3 consists of 16 residues. Germline CDR1 SGHVS, CDR2 FQNEAQ. The CDR3 loop is CASSLASQRRTGELFF. CDR3 sequence (DNA): TGTGCCAGCAGCTTAGCGTCTCAGAGGAGGACCGGGGAGCTGTTTTTT.

The chain couples TRBV6-5 to TRBJ2-3; D gene uncertain. V shed 0 bases and J shed 1 base, with 8 bases lying between them. CDR1 is MNHEY and CDR2 is SVGAGI in the germline V gene. The CDR3 sequence is 15 residues long. The CDR3 here is CASSYSDTRTDTQYF. The CDR3 coding sequence is TGTGCCAGCAGTTACTCCGACACGCGCACAGATACGCAGTATTTT.

This clone was counted once. The chain recombines TRBV12-5 with TRBJ2-3; no firm D call. The length of the CDR3 is 13 residues. V lost 3 bases and J lost 1, with 5 bases in between. Germline lookup yields CDR1 LGHNT and CDR2 FRNRAP. The CDR3 nucleotides are TGTGCTAGTGGTTTAAGCGGCACAGATACGCAGTATTTT. Its translation: CASGLSGTDTQYF.

The chain has TRBV5-6 and TRBJ2-7; 12 nucleotides align to TRBD1. Germline CDR1 reads SGHDT; CDR2 reads YYEEEE. Trimming cost V 2 bases and J 6 bases; bases outside gene matches: 6. The CDR3 has 15 residues. CDR3 nucleotide sequence: TGTGCCAGCAGCTTTTGGGGACAGGGGGCGCGCGAGCAGTACTTC. Protein product: CASSFWGQGAREQYF.

The chain has TRBV7-2 and TRBJ2-7, with D hard to call. V lost 5 bases, J lost 3 bases, and 20 bases lay in between. CDR3 length: 16 residues. The germline CDR1 and CDR2 sequences are SGHTA and FQGNSA. The DNA for the CDR3 is TGTGCCAGCAGCACCGACTCCAATATTTTAAACTACGAGCAGTACTTC. This codes for CASSTDSNILNYEQYF.

The rearrangement links TRBV28 to TRBJ2-7, with D possibly matching TRBD2 (7 bases). The CDR3 is 16 amino acids. Germline assignment: CDR1 MDHEN and CDR2 SYDVKM. V dropped 5 bases and J dropped 7 bases, with 24 bases sitting between them. This chain's CDR3 is CASSPSGAGVRREQYF. Here the CDR3 DNA reads TGTGCCAGCAGTCCCTCAGGGGCGGGAGTCCGTCGAGAGCAGTACTTC.

This clone has just one count. V gene TRBV10-3 combines with J gene TRBJ1-1, with a possible D match to TRBD1 (6 bases). Germline CDR1 ENHRY, CDR2 SYGVKD. CDR3 size: 14 residues. Trimming stripped 11 bases from V and 0 bases from J, with 16 bases between. CDR3 region: CAASGTQMNTEAFF. In DNA, the CDR3 is TGTGCCGCCTCCGGGACACAAATGAACACTGAAGCTTTCTTT.

The V call is TRBV6-5, the J call TRBJ1-2; the D gene is possibly TRBD1 (5 bases). V lost 6 bases and J lost 8, with 19 bases in between. This CDR3 region has 14 residues. The germline V gene encodes CDR1 MNHEY and CDR2 SVGAGI. The CDR3 DNA sequence: TGTGCCAGCAGAGCTACAGGAGGGGTGGAGGGCTACACCTTC. Translation: CASRATGGVEGYTF.

This chain connects TRBV25-1 to TRBJ2-3; 7 bases align to TRBD2. The length of the CDR3 is 12 residues. V trimming: 5 bases; J trimming: 4 bases; junction bases outside the gene matches: 0. The germline gives CDR1 MGHDK, CDR2 SYGVNS. The CDR3 spells CASSRGADTQYF. The CDR3, as DNA: TGTGCCAGCAGTCGGGGGGCAGATACGCAGTATTTT.

CDR3 amino acids: CASSITAGANVLTF. The CDR3 nucleotides are TGTGCCAGTAGTATAACAGCTGGGGCCAACGTCCTGACTTTC. The chain has TRBV19 and TRBJ2-6; no clear D gene. The length of the CDR3 is 14 residues. V lost 2 bases to trimming and J lost 2 bases, with 4 bases between them. Germline CDR1 is LNHDA and CDR2 is SQIVND (reference sequence).

The chain employs TRBV13 and TRBJ1-2; 7 bases are shared with TRBD1. Looked up from germline, CDR1 is PRHDT and CDR2 is FYEKMQ (reference sequence). J lost 0 bases, V lost 5 bases, and 3 bases had no gene match. This CDR3 comprises 14 residues. Written as DNA, the CDR3 is TGTGCCAGCAGCCCGGGACAGACTAACTATGGCTACACCTTC. Amino acid sequence: CASSPGQTNYGYTF.

This clone appeared a single time. Germline and junction disagree at one end, which may indicate a read error. The same CDR3 is also encoded by other DNA sequences in this sample. The CDR3 loop reads CASSPRTGDEKLFF. DNA of the CDR3: TGCGCTAGCAGCCCTCGGACAGGGGATGAAAAACTGTTTTTT. The V call is TRBV5-1, the J call TRBJ1-4, with 9 nucleotides matching TRBD1. The germline gives CDR1 SGHRS, CDR2 YFSETQ. The length of the CDR3 is 14 residues.

The chain uses TRBV9 and TRBJ1-1, with a weak D call TRBD1 (6 bases). Trimming shortened V by 5 bases and J by 5 bases, and 13 bases separated the two germline ends. CDR1 SGDLS and CDR2 YYNGEE come from the germline V gene. This CDR3 is 13 amino acids long. The CDR3 protein is CASSADSGTEAFF. CDR3 in DNA: TGTGCCAGCAGTGCGGACAGCGGAACTGAAGCTTTCTTT.

This chain joins TRBV18 and TRBJ1-5; D is perhaps TRBD1 (5 bases). Germline-derived CDR1 and CDR2 are KGHSH and LQKENI. V was pared by 2 bases and J by 0 bases, with 8 bases between. This CDR3 contains 15 residues. CDR3 amino acids: CASSPVQASNQPQHF. DNA for the CDR3: TGTGCCAGCTCACCAGTACAGGCTAGCAATCAGCCCCAGCATTTT. Full variable domain (rest looked up from reference TRBV18 and TRBJ1-5): NAGVMQNPRHLVRRRGQEARLRCSPMKGHSHVYWYRQLPEEGLKFMVYLQKENIIDESGMPKERFSAEFPKEGPSILRIQQVVRGDSAAYFCASSPVQASNQPQHFGDGTRLSIL.

This sequence joins TRBV28 and TRBJ1-4, with unresolved D. The length of the CDR3 is 16 residues. The V end was cut by 3 bases, the J end by 0 bases, with 11 bases between. Germline assignment: CDR1 MDHEN and CDR2 SYDVKM. The CDR3 loop reads CASSFPGSSTNEKLFF. The CDR3 DNA sequence: TGTGCCAGCAGTTTCCCCGGGTCTTCAACTAATGAAAAACTGTTTTTT.

V is TRBV2 and J is TRBJ2-1; TRBD2 agrees at 13 bases. In germline, CDR1 is SNHLY, CDR2 FYNNEI. The CDR3 runs 17 residues. Trimming cost V 1 base and J 8 bases; bases outside gene matches: 8. The CDR3 reads CASSEDFGLAGAYEQFF. The CDR3 DNA reads TGTGCCAGCAGTGAAGACTTTGGACTAGCGGGAGCTTATGAGCAGTTCTTC.

The rearrangement joins TRBV28 to TRBJ2-5; a weak D match, TRBD2 (5 bases). Germline V gene lookup returns CDR1 MDHEN and CDR2 SYDVKM. The CDR3 is 11 residues long. V lost 11 bases to trimming and J lost 4 bases, with 11 bases between them. CDR3 nucleotides: TGTGCCGGCGGGCGTAGAGAGACCCAGTACTTC. Its protein is CAGGRRETQYF.